These T cell receptor beta chains were read from a single sample in a study of human T cells and chemical hapten exposure. TCRdb re-called the RACE reads with MiXCR, one entry per CDR3 protein. The sample includes roughly 180,000 distinct CDR3 sequences, about 22% of them seen just once. The source material was whole blood, sampled in connection with sensitization to the hapten diphenylcyclopropenone (DPC). These receptors were taken from a woman aged 45-65 years with alopecia areata. Some clones in this sample may be carry-over from other donors' samples. CDR3s leave out the opening cysteine and the closing phenylalanine or tryptophan. Only part of the rows carry a size: once, few, many, or a class if the clone is expanded.

v_gene	abundance	j_gene	CDR3aa
TRBV10-3	.	TRBJ2-5	AISERDRRTQETQY
TRBV10-2	few	TRBJ2-1	ANKTSGAPFYNEQF
TRBV7-9	.	TRBJ1-2	ASSLPGGYGYT
TRBV7-9	.	TRBJ2-1	ASSLGTEGQI
TRBV7-6	.	TRBJ2-5	ASSLKVAGTYQETQY
TRBV20-1	.	TRBJ1-6	SARVAGNSPLH
TRBV29-1	.	TRBJ2-3	SVRTGGDTDTQY
TRBV20-1	many	TRBJ2-7	SAPGTSGTYEQY
TRBV29-1	.	TRBJ2-3	SVEGQGADTQY
TRBV6-5	.	TRBJ2-1	ASSHHNEQF
TRBV12-5	.	TRBJ2-3	ASGLARGTSTDTQY
TRBV29-1	.	TRBJ1-1	SVFRRPTEAF
TRBV5-1	few	TRBJ2-5	ASSPRGRQETQY
TRBV19	.	TRBJ1-2	ASSPDDRVFFLANGYT
TRBV2	.	TRBJ2-3	ASNPDRSDTQY
TRBV5-5	few	TRBJ2-1	ASSLYSGSSYNEQF
TRBV3-1	once	TRBJ2-5	ASSPTAEETQY
TRBV10-3	.	TRBJ2-1	AIRGTGNNEQF
TRBV10-3	.	TRBJ1-6	AITVGGFGSPLH
TRBV29-1	few	TRBJ2-5	SVEEPQGRKETQY
TRBV5-1	many	TRBJ2-3	ASSRTGLAGVRDTQY